This TCR beta chain was observed in a study of T cell responses to AZD1222 COVID-19 vaccine. Turning to this clone: Its target is unknown.

Using immunoSEQ multiplex PCR, the repertoire was profiled, and TCRdb retains in-frame clones only, with some absent. The table includes 150,000 to 250,000 clones, roughly 90% detected once. Regarding the study as a whole: Within unmutated variant regions lay the reported targets of nearly half of spike-specific TCRs.

The CDR3 runs to 16 residues. V was shortened by 0 bases and J by 10 bases, with 17 bases between the two germline ends. Per the germline V gene, CDR1 is SGHNT and CDR2 is YYREEE (reference sequence). This rearrangement joins TRBV5-4 to TRBJ1-6, with D tentatively TRBD1 (6 bases). The source was peripheral blood, collected 28 days after the second AZD1222 dose. This clonotype was obtained from an adult who received the AZD1222 COVID-19 vaccine. CDR3 bases: TGTGCCAGCAGCTTGGGGGGACAATTCGTGGGATCACCCCTCCACTTT. It encodes CASSLGGQFVGSPLHF.